One sample yielded the 8 T cell receptor beta chains listed below, sequenced in a study of T cell responses to AZD1222 COVID-19 vaccine. TCRdb's table, derived via immunoSEQ multiplex PCR, lists solely in-frame clones and lacks some. The table shows over 100,000 clones, with approximately 94% occurring only once. The sequences come from peripheral blood, collected on day 0 of AZD1222 vaccination. These receptors were taken from an adult in good health.

The V and J genes are TRBV5-1 and TRBJ2-7; D may be TRBD2 (5 bases). CDR1 and CDR2 (germline): SGHRS, YFSETQ. V was clipped by 1 base and J by 6 bases, with 17 bases between them. This CDR3 comprises 15 residues. The CDR3: CASSLSPEAPLEQYF. The DNA for the CDR3 is TGCGCCAGCAGCTTGTCCCCGGAGGCCCCTCTCGAGCAGTACTTC.

The chain links TRBV30 to TRBJ1-1; the D is unclear. The CDR3 has 12 amino acids. Germline assignment: CDR1 GTSNPN and CDR2 SVGIG (reference sequence). V shed 2 bases and J shed 2 bases, with 6 bases lying between them. CDR3 in DNA: TGTGCCTGGAGTAAAACAAACACTGAAGCTTTCTTT. Residues: CAWSKTNTEAFF.

This clone has more than one count but fewer than ten. The V gene is TRBV6-5, the J gene TRBJ1-2; 7 positions agree with TRBD1. J gave up 8 bases and V 6 bases, and 12 bases lay outside the gene matches. The CDR3 spans 14 residues. Germline V gene lookup returns CDR1 MNHEY and CDR2 SVGAGI. This CDR3 is CASRGDRVAIGYTF. The CDR3 nucleotides read TGTGCCAGCAGGGGCGACAGGGTAGCAATCGGCTACACCTTC.

The chain recombines TRBV29-1 with TRBJ2-1; TRBD2 agrees at 12 bases. With V trimmed by 5 bases and J by 4 bases, 6 bases remained unmatched. The germline V gene encodes CDR1 SQVTM and CDR2 ANQGSEA. CDR3 length: 15 amino acids. CDR3 coding DNA: TGCAGCGTTTCAGGGACTAGCGGGTTTTACAATGAGCAGTTCTTC. It yields the protein CSVSGTSGFYNEQFF.

V and J are TRBV12-3 or TRBV12-4 and TRBJ2-1, with no clear D. V lost 0 bases and J lost 6, with 3 bases in between. The CDR3 extends over 12 amino acids. The CDR3 DNA reads TGTGCCAGCAGTTTAGCCCTCAATGAGCAGTTCTTC. This codes for CASSLALNEQFF.

This chain uses TRBV30 with TRBJ1-1, with D perhaps matching TRBD1 (5 bases). The germline gives CDR1 GTSNPN, CDR2 SVGIG (reference sequence). Between the trimmed V and J ends, which lost 5 bases and 5 bases, there was a span of 12 bases. This CDR3 has 12 amino acids. DNA of the CDR3: TGTGCCTGGGTGGGTGAGGGGACTGAAGCTTTCTTT. Translated, it gives CAWVGEGTEAFF. The full variable domain, completed using reference TRBV30 and TRBJ1-1, is SQTIHQWPATLVQPVGSPLSLECTVEGTSNPNLYWYRQAAGRGLQLLFYSVGIGQISSEVPQNLSASRPQDRQFILSSKKLLLSDSGFYLCAWVGEGTEAFFGQGTRLTVV.

The CDR3 bases are TGTGCCAGCTCTAGAGGGGACCAGCCCCAGCATTTT. As protein: CASSRGDQPQHF. The chain combines TRBV18 with TRBJ1-5; D is possibly TRBD1 (5 bases). The germline CDR1 and CDR2 sequences are KGHSH and LQKENI. Trimming took off 6 bases at V and 7 bases at J, with 10 bases between the two ends. The CDR3 length is 12 residues. Supplemented by reference TRBV18 and TRBJ1-5, the full variable domain reads NAGVMQNPRHLVRRRGQEARLRCSPMKGHSHVYWYRQLPEEGLKFMVYLQKENIIDESGMPKERFSAEFPKEGPSILRIQQVVRGDSAAYFCASSRGDQPQHFGDGTRLSIL.

The CDR3 DNA sequence: TGCGCCAGCAGCCAAGATCCCGGGACAGCTGGAAACACCATATATTTT. It is translated as CASSQDPGTAGNTIYF. The gene calls are TRBV4-1 and TRBJ1-3; TRBD1 agrees at 7 bases. The germline V gene has CDR1 MGHRA and CDR2 YSYEKL. V shed 0 bases, J shed 2 bases, and the junction held 4 bases outside the gene matches. The CDR3 covers 16 residues.